This T cell receptor beta chain was recovered during a study of cytomegalovirus exposure and HLA in healthy donors. Findings and caveats of the study: CMV serostatus was the only immune exposure information that was available.

The CDR3 is 12 amino acids. The germline V gene encodes CDR1 SGHDT and CDR2 YYEEEE. V shed 0 bases and J shed 4 bases, with 3 bases lying between them. The PCR employed 60 Vbeta primers together with 13 Jbeta primers. Generated by immunoSEQ multiplex PCR, the TCRdb table keeps only in-frame clones and is missing some. The table lists some 76,000 clones. A note on this clone: Its specificity is not known.

The TCR sequence derives from a boy between 10 and 17 years old in good health and CMV-seronegative. Sequences were obtained from PBMCs. The chain links TRBV5-6 to TRBJ2-3; D not resolved. For the CDR3, the DNA is TGTGCCAGCAGCTTGGCCGCAGATACGCAGTATTTT. This translates into CASSLAADTQYF. The whole variable domain, remainder taken from reference TRBV5-6 and TRBJ2-3, is DAGVTQSPTHLIKTRGQQVTLRCSPKSGHDTVSWYQQALGQGPQFIFQYYEEEERQRGNFPDRFSGHQFPNYSSELNVNALLLGDSALYLCASSLAADTQYFGPGTRLTVL.